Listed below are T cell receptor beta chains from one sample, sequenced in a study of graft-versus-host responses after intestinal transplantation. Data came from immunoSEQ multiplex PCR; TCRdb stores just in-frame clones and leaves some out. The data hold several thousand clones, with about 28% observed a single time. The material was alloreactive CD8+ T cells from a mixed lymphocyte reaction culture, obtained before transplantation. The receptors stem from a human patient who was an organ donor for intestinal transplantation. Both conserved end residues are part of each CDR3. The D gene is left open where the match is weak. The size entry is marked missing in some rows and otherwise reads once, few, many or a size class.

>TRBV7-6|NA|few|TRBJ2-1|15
TGTGCCAGCAATACAGGGATCAGCTCCTACAATGAGCAGTTCTTC
CASNTGISSYNEQFF
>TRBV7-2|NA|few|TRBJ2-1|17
TGTGCCAGCAGCTTGGGATATATGGAAAGCTCCTACAATGAGCAGTTCTTC
CASSLGYMESSYNEQFF
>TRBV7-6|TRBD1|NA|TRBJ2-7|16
TGTGCCAGCAGCTTAGCAATAGGGACAGGTTACAACGAGCAGTACTTC
CASSLAIGTGYNEQYF
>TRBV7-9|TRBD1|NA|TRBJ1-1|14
TGTGCCAGCAGCTCCCAGGGGGCGCGAGGTGAAGCTTTCTTT
CASSSQGARGEAFF
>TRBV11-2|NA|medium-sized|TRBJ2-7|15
TGTGCCAGCAGCTTAGGAGCGGCGCGGGTCTACGAGCAGTACTTC
CASSLGAARVYEQYF
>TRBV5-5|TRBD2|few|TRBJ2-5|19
TGTGCCAGCAGCCTCTACACCGGGACTAGCGGGGGGGTCCAAGAGACCCAGTACTTC
CASSLYTGTSGGVQETQYF
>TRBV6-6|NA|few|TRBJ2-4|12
TGTGCCAGCAGTTCAGGGTCCGGCATTCAGTACTTC
CASSSGSGIQYF
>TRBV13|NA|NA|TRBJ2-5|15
TGTGCCAGCAGCGCCGGGACTGGCGTAAAAGAGACCCAGTACTTC
CASSAGTGVKETQYF
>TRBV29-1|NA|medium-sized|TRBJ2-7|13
TGCAGCGTTGTGGGGGGTCAGAACTACGAGCAGTACTTC
CSVVGGQNYEQYF
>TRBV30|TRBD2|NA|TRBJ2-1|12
TGTGCCCTTACGGGAGGTTACAATGAGCAGTTCTTC
CALTGGYNEQFF
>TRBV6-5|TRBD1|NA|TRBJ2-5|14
TGTGCCATCAGTAACCCGGGACAGGAGGAGACCCAGTACTTC
CAISNPGQEETQYF
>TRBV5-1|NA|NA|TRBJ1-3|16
TGCGCCAGCAGCTTGGCTGGAGGGGTCTCTGGAAACACCATATATTTT
CASSLAGGVSGNTIYF
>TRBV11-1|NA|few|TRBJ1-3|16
TGTGCCAGCAGCTTAGCGTACGGGGGCTCTGGAAACACCATATATTTT
CASSLAYGGSGNTIYF
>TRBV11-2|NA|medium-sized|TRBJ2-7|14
TGTGCCAGCAGCTTAGCGGGTGCTAACTACGAGCAGTACTTC
CASSLAGANYEQYF
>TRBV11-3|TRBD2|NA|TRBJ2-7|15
TGTGCCAGCAGCTTAGCAGCGGGGGGACCCTACGAGCAGTACTTC
CASSLAAGGPYEQYF
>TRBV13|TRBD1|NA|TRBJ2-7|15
TGTGCCAGCAGTCCCGGGACAGGCCCCGTCTACGAGCAGTACTTC
CASSPGTGPVYEQYF
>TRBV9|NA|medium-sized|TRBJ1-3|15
TGTGCCAGCAGCGTATGGGGGCACCCTGGAAACACCATATATTTT
CASSVWGHPGNTIYF
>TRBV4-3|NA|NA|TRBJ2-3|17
TGCGCCAGCAGCCAAGATTGGGGGGACGGATACACAGATACGCAGTATTTT
CASSQDWGDGYTDTQYF
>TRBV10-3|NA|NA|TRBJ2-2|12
TGTGCCAGCAGTTACTCAGCCGGGGAGCTGTTTTTT
CASSYSAGELFF
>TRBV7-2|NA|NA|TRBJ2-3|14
TGTGCCAGCAGCCCACGACGATACACAGATACGCAGTATTTT
CASSPRRYTDTQYF
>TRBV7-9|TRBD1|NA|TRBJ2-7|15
TGTGCCAGCAGCCCCGGACAGGGCGGAACCTACGAGCAGTACTTC
CASSPGQGGTYEQYF
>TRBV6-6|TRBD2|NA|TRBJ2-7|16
TGTGCCAGCAGTTACTCGCCGGCGGGGGGGCTCCACGAGCAGTACTTC
CASSYSPAGGLHEQYF
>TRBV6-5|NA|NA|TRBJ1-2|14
TGTGCCAGCAGCGGCCAGGGGCCCTTCTATGGCTACACCTTC
CASSGQGPFYGYTF
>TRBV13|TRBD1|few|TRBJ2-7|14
TGTGCCAGCAGGCCGACAGGGGTTGGCTACGAGCAGTACTTC
CASRPTGVGYEQYF
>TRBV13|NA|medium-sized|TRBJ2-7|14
TGTGCCAGCATGTGGGGTAGGGGGAGCGACGAGCAGTACTTC
CASMWGRGSDEQYF
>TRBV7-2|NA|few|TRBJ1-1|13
TGTGCCAGCAGCTTCCCCAGGTCCACTGAAGCTTTCTTT
CASSFPRSTEAFF
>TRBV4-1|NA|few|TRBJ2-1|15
TGCGCCAGCAGTGGCCTGGCGGCTTCCTACAATGAGCAGTTCTTC
CASSGLAASYNEQFF
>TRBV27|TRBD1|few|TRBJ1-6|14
TGTGCCAGCAGTTCAGGGGGCTGGAATTCACCCCTCCACTTT
CASSSGGWNSPLHF
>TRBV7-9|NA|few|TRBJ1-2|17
TGTGCCAGCAGCCCGCTCTTGCGGGGGCATAACAACTATGGCTACACCTTC
CASSPLLRGHNNYGYTF
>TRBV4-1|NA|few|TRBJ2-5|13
TGCGCCAGCAGCACTGACTTCGGGGAGACCCAGTACTTC
CASSTDFGETQYF
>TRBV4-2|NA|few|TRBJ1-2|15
TGTGCCAGCAGCGGATGGGACATTGAAGGCTATGGCTACACCTTC
CASSGWDIEGYGYTF
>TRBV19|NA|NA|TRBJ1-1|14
TGTGCCAGTAGTACCTGGGAGAGGAACACTGAAGCTTTCTTT
CASSTWERNTEAFF
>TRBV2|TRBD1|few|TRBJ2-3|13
TGTGCCACCCGGGACAGCGGAGAGGGTACGCAGTATTTT
CATRDSGEGTQYF
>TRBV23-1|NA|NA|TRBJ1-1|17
TGCGCCAGCAGTCAAAGTTCCGTGACGGCTAAAAACACTGAAGCTTTCTTT
CASSQSSVTAKNTEAFF
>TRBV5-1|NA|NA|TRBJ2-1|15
TGCGCCAGCAGCTTGGGGGCGGGGGCTATCAATGAGCAGTTCTTC
CASSLGAGAINEQFF
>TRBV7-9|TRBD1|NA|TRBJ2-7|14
TGTGCCAGCAGCCCTGACAGGGCGGCCTACGAGCAGTACTTC
CASSPDRAAYEQYF
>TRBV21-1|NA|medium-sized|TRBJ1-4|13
TGTGCCAGCAGCAAAAATCGCACTCCCCGAGGGCATTTT
CASSKNRTPRGHF
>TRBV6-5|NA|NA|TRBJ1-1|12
TGTGCCAGCAACCGAGTGAACACTGAAGCTTTCTTT
CASNRVNTEAFF
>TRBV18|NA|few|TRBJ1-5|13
TGTGCCAGCTCACCACCGGGCAAGTGGACCCAGCATTTT
CASSPPGKWTQHF
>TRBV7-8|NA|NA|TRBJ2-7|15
TGTGCCAGCAGCTTAGAATCGGGGACCTCCTACGAGCAGTACTTC
CASSLESGTSYEQYF
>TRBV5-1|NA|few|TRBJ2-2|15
TGCGCCAGCAGGCACGGGACCCCGAACACCGGGGAGCTGTTTTTT
CASRHGTPNTGELFF
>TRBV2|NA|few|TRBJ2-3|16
TGTGCCAGCATCCCACCGGCGGGGTCTGACACAGATACGCAGTATTTT
CASIPPAGSDTDTQYF
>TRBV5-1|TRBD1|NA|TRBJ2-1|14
TGCGCCAGCAGCTTAGGGACAGTCTACAATGAGCAGTTCTTC
CASSLGTVYNEQFF
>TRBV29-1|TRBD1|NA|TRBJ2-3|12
TGCAGCGCTGGGGACAGGGGAGATACGCAGTATTTT
CSAGDRGDTQYF
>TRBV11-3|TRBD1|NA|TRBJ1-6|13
TGTGCCAGCAGAACAGGGGGATTTTCACCCCTCCACTTT
CASRTGGFSPLHF
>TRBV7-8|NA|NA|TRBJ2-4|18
TGTGCCAGCAGCTTATTGGCTAGCTCCAGGATTTTCAAAAACATTCAGTACTTC
CASSLLASSRIFKNIQYF
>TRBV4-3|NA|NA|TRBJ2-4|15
TGCGCCAGCAGCCGGACAGCGCTAGCCAAAAACATTCAGTACTTC
CASSRTALAKNIQYF
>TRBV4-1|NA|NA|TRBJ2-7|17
TGCGCCAGCAGCCCAGTTGAGGGGGGTGGATTTTTCTACGAGCAGTACTTC
CASSPVEGGGFFYEQYF
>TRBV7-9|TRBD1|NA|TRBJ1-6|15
TGTGCCAGCAGCTTATTGCGGACAGGGGATTCACCCCTCCACTTT
CASSLLRTGDSPLHF
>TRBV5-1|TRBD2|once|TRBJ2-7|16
TGCGCCAGCAGCTCCGGTCGACTAGCGGGGATTTGGGAGCAGTACTTC
CASSSGRLAGIWEQYF
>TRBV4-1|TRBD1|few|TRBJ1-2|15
TGTGCCAGCAGCCAAGAGGACAGGGGGAACTATGGCTACACCTTC
CASSQEDRGNYGYTF
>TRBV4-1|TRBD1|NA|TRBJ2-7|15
TGCGCCAGCAGCCAAGTAGGACAGGGGGCCTACGAGCAGTACTTC
CASSQVGQGAYEQYF
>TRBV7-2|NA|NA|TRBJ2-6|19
TGTGCCAGCAGCTTACGTTGGGGCAGCCTTCTCTCTGGGGCCAACGTCCTGACTTTC
CASSLRWGSLLSGANVLTF
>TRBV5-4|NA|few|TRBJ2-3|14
TGTGCCAGCAGCTTTTGGGGTACAGGAGATACGCAGTATTTT
CASSFWGTGDTQYF